These 30 T cell receptor beta chains came from one sample sequenced in a study of blood T cells in healthy people across ages. Combining a sample-barcoded 5' primer with a J-beta primer mix, a second PCR ran for roughly 7 to 12 cycles. TCRdb re-called the 5' RACE reads through MiXCR, storing one row per CDR3 protein. Of 600,000 or so distinct CDR3 sequences listed, about 30% are singletons. The specimen sequenced was blood. The receptor set was obtained from a woman of 80 years or more in good health.

This clonotype occurred a few times. This chain uses TRBV2 with TRBJ2-7; TRBD2 matches at 9 bases. Germline CDR1 and CDR2: SNHLY and FYNNEI. V shed 3 bases, J shed 6 bases, and the junction held 9 bases outside the gene matches. This CDR3 is 15 amino acids long. Here the CDR3 reads CASSDRAGGQGEQYF. The CDR3 nucleotides are TGTGCCAGCAGTGACCGGGCGGGGGGGCAGGGCGAGCAGTACTTC.

A note on this clonotype: The junction differs from germline at one of its ends, possibly a read error. This chain joins TRBV10-3 and TRBJ2-6; D is unresolved. Germline CDR1 ENHRY, CDR2 SYGVKD. This CDR3 is 14 amino acids long. CDR3 amino acids: CVISGFSGANVLTF. DNA of the CDR3: TGTGTCATCTCCGGGTTCTCTGGGGCCAACGTCCTGACTTTC.

This clonotype was seen at least ten times. The chain has TRBV20-1 and TRBJ2-7; 12 positions agree with TRBD1. The CDR3 sequence is 14 residues long. V lost 2 bases to trimming and J lost 6 bases; unmatched junction nucleotides: 5. From germline, CDR1 is DFQATT and CDR2 SNEGSKA (reference sequence). CDR3 DNA: TGCAGTGCTAGAAGGGGGACAGGGGGCGGCGAGCAGTACTTC. It encodes CSARRGTGGGEQYF.

This clonotype was seen at least ten times. J is TRBJ1-4 and V is TRBV15; possible D gene TRBD1, 5 bases. Per the germline V gene, CDR1 is LNHNV and CDR2 is YYDKDF (reference sequence). V was clipped by 0 bases and J by 5 bases, with 16 bases between them. This CDR3 is built from 17 residues. The CDR3 coding sequence is TGTGCCACCAGCAGAGATTTTGGGGGACCGGTGAATGAAAAACTGTTTTTT. Translation: CATSRDFGGPVNEKLFF.

This clonotype showed up many times. This chain connects TRBV6-1 to TRBJ2-7, with 7 bases aligning to TRBD1. CDR1 is MNHNS, CDR2 SASEGT, per germline. The trim removed 7 bases at V and 4 bases at J, leaving 10 bases unmatched. There are 14 residues in the CDR3. CDR3 residues: CASKYQDRTYEQYF. As DNA, the CDR3 is TGTGCCAGCAAGTACCAGGACAGGACTTACGAGCAGTACTTC.

This clonotype was recorded many times. The gene calls are TRBV20-1 and TRBJ2-1; 15 bases agree with TRBD2. The CDR3 sequence is 18 residues long. After removal of 6 bases from V and 7 bases from J, the junction contained 16 bases not matched to a gene. Germline assignment: CDR1 DFQATT and CDR2 SNEGSKA (reference sequence). The CDR3 loop is CSAPPGLAGGQMPNEQFF. CDR3 DNA sequence: TGCAGTGCACCCCCGGGACTAGCGGGGGGCCAAATGCCGAATGAGCAGTTCTTC.

There are many counts of this clonotype. In DNA, the CDR3 is TGCGCCAGCAGCTCAGAAGGGGTTGTTCCTGATGAAGCTTTCTTT. It specifies CASSSEGVVPDEAFF. The chain has TRBV5-1 and TRBJ1-1; D might be TRBD1 (5 bases). In germline, CDR1 is SGHRS, CDR2 YFSETQ. V was pared by 3 bases and J by 7 bases, with 19 bases between. The CDR3 spans 15 residues.

This clonotype was seen only a few times. The chain has TRBV2 and TRBJ1-1; D call uncertain. The CDR3 totals 13 residues. CDR1 is SNHLY, CDR2 FYNNEI, per germline. The ends were cut back, 0 bases at V and 8 bases at J, with 10 bases in the middle. CDR3 region: CASSEAKRAEAFF. In DNA, the CDR3 is TGTGCCAGCAGTGAAGCGAAGAGGGCGGAAGCTTTCTTT.

The table lists this clonotype with many counts. The rearrangement links TRBV7-2 to TRBJ2-7; D might be TRBD2 (6 bases). V lost 7 bases to trimming and J lost 5 bases, with 12 bases between them. The CDR3 totals 12 residues. From germline, CDR1 is SGHTA and CDR2 FQGNSA. CDR3 sequence: CASTEGRNEQYF. In DNA, the CDR3 is TGTGCCAGCACGGAGGGACGGAACGAGCAGTACTTC. Looking up the rest from reference TRBV7-2 and TRBJ2-7 gives the full variable domain: GAGVSQSPSNKVTEKGKDVELRCDPISGHTALYWYRQSLGQGLEFLIYFQGNSAPDKSGLPSDRFSAERTGGSVSTLTIQRTQQEDSAVYLCASTEGRNEQYFGPGTRLTVT.

The chain recombines TRBV4-1 with TRBJ2-3, with D unclear. The V and J ends lost 0 bases and 2 bases respectively, with 12 bases between them. Germline V gene lookup returns CDR1 MGHRA and CDR2 YSYEKL. The CDR3 contains 16 residues. The CDR3 region has the DNA TGCGCCAGCAGCCAAGATCACGGCAGAATCACAGATACGCAGTATTTT. It codes for CASSQDHGRITDTQYF.

This clonotype was detected only a few times. This chain joins TRBV15 and TRBJ2-2, with D hard to call. The length of the CDR3 is 13 residues. Germline CDR1 reads LNHNV; CDR2 reads YYDKDF (reference sequence). V lost 0 bases, J lost 7 bases, and 6 bases lay in between. CDR3 sequence: CATSRDLNGELFF. The CDR3 bases are TGTGCCACCAGCAGAGATCTGAACGGGGAGCTGTTTTTT.

This clonotype was seen ten or more times. This sequence joins TRBV5-6 and TRBJ2-1; a weak D match, TRBD1 (7 bases). Germline V lookup: CDR1 SGHDT, CDR2 YYEEEE. Trimming stripped 5 bases from V and 0 bases from J, with 12 bases between. The CDR3 length is 15 residues. The CDR3 region is CASREGASSYNEQFF. As DNA, the CDR3 is TGTGCCAGCAGGGAGGGGGCGAGCTCCTACAATGAGCAGTTCTTC.

This clonotype showed up many times. This chain joins TRBV20-1 and TRBJ2-4; D is unresolved. Trimming left V 1 base short and J 7 bases short, with 8 bases between. CDR3 length: 12 residues. CDR1 DFQATT and CDR2 SNEGSKA come from the germline V gene (reference sequence). The chain's CDR3 is CSARGFGNIQYF. CDR3 sequence (DNA): TGCAGTGCTAGAGGTTTCGGGAACATTCAGTACTTC.

The V and J genes are TRBV2 and TRBJ2-5; no clear D. The germline gives CDR1 SNHLY, CDR2 FYNNEI. Trimming removed 4 bases at V and 2 bases at J, with 11 bases between. The CDR3 is made up of 14 amino acids. This chain's CDR3 is CASSAIGVQETQYF. In DNA form, the CDR3 reads TGTGCCAGCAGTGCCATCGGAGTACAAGAGACCCAGTACTTC.

This clonotype was found a few times. A much larger clone differs from this one at a single base, so this may be a read error. This chain connects TRBV5-1 to TRBJ2-5; 11 bases map to TRBD2. The J call may be mistaken, given a closer DNA end match to TRBJ2-1. The CDR3 spans 15 residues. Per germline, CDR1 SGHRS and CDR2 YFSETQ. CDR3 amino acids: CASSILAGAEETQFF. The CDR3 DNA sequence: TGCGCCAGCAGCATACTAGCGGGGGCGGAAGAGACCCAGTTCTTC.

The CDR3 DNA follows: TGTGCCAGCAGTGAATTGGGACGGGGCAGGGTTGCCACTGAAGCTTTCTTT. Its protein is CASSELGRGRVATEAFF. The chain recombines TRBV6-1 with TRBJ1-1, with D maybe TRBD1 (5 bases). There are 17 residues in the CDR3. Germline-derived CDR1 and CDR2 are MNHNS and SASEGT. V lost 2 bases and J lost 4, with 20 bases in between.

V gene TRBV29-1 combines with J gene TRBJ2-5, with TRBD2 matching over 7 bases. The CDR3 totals 15 residues. The trim removed 4 bases at V and 0 bases at J, leaving 8 bases unmatched. Per germline, CDR1 SQVTM and CDR2 ANQGSEA. The chain's CDR3 is CSVVVLGGYQETQYF. The CDR3 DNA follows: TGCAGCGTTGTAGTACTCGGGGGGTACCAAGAGACCCAGTACTTC.

This chain joins TRBV11-1 and TRBJ1-1, with 8 bases fitting TRBD1. V trimming: 4 bases; J trimming: 4 bases; junction bases outside the gene matches: 8. Germline V gene sequence: CDR1 SGHAT, CDR2 FQDESV (reference sequence). The CDR3 has 15 amino acids. The CDR3 coding sequence is TGTGCCAGCAGCTCGGGACAGGACGGGCGCACTGAAGCTTTCTTT. Translating gives CASSSGQDGRTEAFF.

The chain employs TRBV29-1 and TRBJ1-1; D gene ambiguous. Trimming took off 2 bases at V and 6 bases at J, with 13 bases between the two ends. Germline V gene data show CDR1 as SQVTM and CDR2 as ANQGSEA. CDR3 length equals 13 residues. CDR3 nucleotides: TGCAGCGTTGAATTACAGCTCAACGCTGAAGCTTTCTTT. Translating gives CSVELQLNAEAFF.

The V and J genes are TRBV9 and TRBJ1-2, with D perhaps TRBD1 (6 bases). Trimming removed 4 bases at V and 6 bases at J, with 22 bases between. Germline V CDR1 and CDR2: SGDLS, YYNGEE. This CDR3 contains 16 residues. The CDR3 is CASSPHRADWSDGYTF. The DNA for the CDR3 is TGTGCCAGCAGCCCCCACAGGGCAGATTGGTCGGATGGCTACACCTTC.

CDR3 sequence reads: CASSPGQGRASNTEAFF. The CDR3 nucleotides are TGTGCCAGCAGCCCGGGACAGGGAAGGGCCTCGAACACTGAAGCTTTCTTT. J is TRBJ1-1 and V is TRBV7-2, with 9 nucleotides matching TRBD1. J lost 1 base, V lost 5 bases, and 11 bases had no gene match. CDR1 and CDR2 (germline): SGHTA, FQGNSA. The CDR3 contains 17 residues.

This clonotype was counted a single time. This rearrangement joins TRBV28 to TRBJ2-7; tentative D call: TRBD1 (5 bases). The CDR3 loop spans 13 amino acids. Germline CDR1 reads MDHEN; CDR2 reads SYDVKM. The V end was cut by 1 base, the J end by 6 bases, with 10 bases between. As DNA, the CDR3 is TGTGCCAGCAGTTTATTCGACAGCAGCGAGCAGTACTTC. It yields the protein CASSLFDSSEQYF.

About this clonotype itself: Given a much more abundant clone one base away, this may be a read error. The chain links TRBV7-9 to TRBJ2-7, with D possibly called TRBD1 or TRBD2 (6 bases each). The ends were cut back, 7 bases at V and 7 bases at J, with 14 bases in the middle. Germline CDR1 reads SEHNR; CDR2 reads FQNEAQ (reference sequence). The CDR3 loop spans 12 amino acids. CDR3 sequence: CASTGEEVEQYF. The CDR3 DNA is TGTGCCAGCACAGGGGAGGAAGTTGAGCAGTACTTC.

The chain combines TRBV7-2 with TRBJ2-1, with D uncertain. V shed 5 bases and J shed 0 bases, with 20 bases lying between them. Germline CDR1 SGHTA, CDR2 FQGNSA. This CDR3 has 18 amino acids. The CDR3 bases are TGTGCCAGCAGCCGTAGCTTCCCCTCCAGGAGCTCCTACAATGAGCAGTTCTTC. Translated, it gives CASSRSFPSRSSYNEQFF.

This clonotype was found many times. The gene calls are TRBV27 and TRBJ2-4, with TRBD1 matching over 8 bases. The CDR3 is 16 amino acids. V lost 5 bases and J lost 8; bases outside the gene matches: 14. Germline loops: CDR1 MNHEY, CDR2 SMNVEV (reference sequence). This CDR3 is CASSKLTGGRRDIQYF. The CDR3 region has the DNA TGTGCCAGCAGTAAGCTCACAGGGGGGAGGCGAGACATTCAGTACTTC.

The sample holds a few counts of this clonotype. Since a much larger clone is just one base distant, this may be a read error. The chain employs TRBV20-1 and TRBJ2-7; TRBD1 matches at 7 bases. From germline, CDR1 is DFQATT and CDR2 SNEGSKA (reference sequence). The CDR3 runs to 15 residues. Trimming removed 0 bases from V and 7 bases from J; junction bases left unmatched: 12. The CDR3 coding sequence is TGCAGTGCTAGAGATGACAGGGTCTCCTACAATGAGCAGTACTTC. It specifies CSARDDRVSYNEQYF.

Ten or more counts support this clonotype. The chain links TRBV20-1 to TRBJ2-1; 12 bases line up with TRBD2. Germline assignment: CDR1 DFQATT and CDR2 SNEGSKA (reference sequence). V dropped 2 bases and J dropped 4; count of bases not matched to a gene: 3. The CDR3 is 15 residues long. The CDR3 DNA sequence: TGCAGTGCTAGACTAGCGGGGGGGCAGTACAATGAGCAGTTCTTC. This gives the protein CSARLAGGQYNEQFF.

The chain joins TRBV7-9 to TRBJ2-3; possible D gene TRBD1, 6 bases. There are 16 residues in the CDR3. The germline V gene encodes CDR1 SEHNR and CDR2 FQNEAQ (reference sequence). Trimming cost V 5 bases and J 1 base, with 16 bases left between them. CDR3 sequence: CASSPRRQDGTDTQYF. CDR3 nucleotides: TGTGCCAGCAGCCCTAGAAGACAGGACGGCACAGATACGCAGTATTTT.

The count of this clonotype is one. A much larger clone is a single base away; this may be a read error. In nucleotides, the CDR3 is TGCAGCGCTGCGAGGGATAGGAACACTGAAGCTTTCTTT. The encoded protein is CSAARDRNTEAFF. The chain has TRBV29-1 and TRBJ1-1; no definite D call. The CDR3 loop spans 13 amino acids. Germline CDR1 SQVTM, CDR2 ANQGSEA. The V end was cut by 7 bases, the J end by 1 base, with 13 bases between.

This clonotype has a count of ten or more. A read error may explain this, as a much larger clone is one base away. The chain couples TRBV12-3 or TRBV12-4 to TRBJ2-5, with 8 bases lining up with TRBD2. Trimming took 1 base from V and 11 from J; bases not matched to a gene: 15. This CDR3 has 16 residues. The CDR3 region is CASSLDSGTRGHEQYF. CDR3 nucleotide sequence: TGTGCCAGCAGTTTAGATAGCGGGACAAGGGGACATGAGCAGTACTTC.